The 29 T cell receptor beta chains below all came from one sample that was sequenced in a study of cytomegalovirus exposure and HLA in healthy donors. The study ran its PCR with 60 Vbeta and 13 Jbeta primers. The method was immunoSEQ multiplex PCR; TCRdb's version includes in-frame clones alone and lacks a portion of them. The repertoire holds some 150,000 clones, with roughly 86% as singletons. The sample was PBMCs. These receptors were taken from a man younger than 30 in good health and CMV-seropositive.

The rearrangement joins TRBV7-6 to TRBJ1-6, with a weak D call TRBD1 (5 bases). CDR1 and CDR2 (germline): SGHVS, FNYEAQ. V lost 6 bases and J lost 8, with 14 bases in between. CDR3 size: 14 residues. The CDR3 region is CASSDGGTDSPLHF. The DNA for the CDR3 is TGTGCCAGCAGTGACGGGGGAACGGATTCACCCCTCCACTTT. The full variable domain, in which reference TRBV7-6 and TRBJ1-6 provide the parts outside the CDR3, is GAGVSQSPRYKVTKRGQDVALRCDPISGHVSLYWYRQALGQGPEFLTYFNYEAQQDKSGLPNDRFSAERPEGSISTLTIQRTEQRDSAMYRCASSDGGTDSPLHFGNGTRLTVT.

The chain combines TRBV30 with TRBJ1-1; no clear D gene. The CDR3 is 12 residues long. The V end lost 2 bases, the J end lost 3 bases, and 7 bases lay between the germline ends. From germline, CDR1 is GTSNPN and CDR2 SVGIG (reference sequence). The chain's CDR3 is CAWSPSYTEAFF. Here the CDR3 DNA reads TGTGCCTGGAGTCCTTCTTACACTGAAGCTTTCTTT.

This clone showed up just a few times. Other nucleotide sequences from this sample produce the same CDR3. The chain uses TRBV5-6 and TRBJ2-1, with D tentatively TRBD1 (5 bases). The V and J ends lost 0 bases and 7 bases respectively, with 5 bases between them. The CDR3 runs to 12 residues. Per germline, CDR1 SGHDT and CDR2 YYEEEE. The DNA for the CDR3 is TGTGCCAGCAGCTTGGCAGGGAATGAGCAGTTCTTC. Its protein product is CASSLAGNEQFF. Full variable domain (outside the CDR3, taken from reference TRBV5-6 and TRBJ2-1): DAGVTQSPTHLIKTRGQQVTLRCSPKSGHDTVSWYQQALGQGPQFIFQYYEEEERQRGNFPDRFSGHQFPNYSSELNVNALLLGDSALYLCASSLAGNEQFFGPGTRLTVL.

With regard to this clone: Other DNA sequences of this sample code for an identical CDR3. The CDR3 coding sequence is TGTGCCAGCAGCAGGGTGAACACTGAAGCTTTCTTT. It translates to CASSRVNTEAFF. The chain links TRBV6-1 to TRBJ1-1; maybe TRBD1 (5 bases). Germline values: CDR1 MNHNS, CDR2 SASEGT. This CDR3 region has 12 residues. V lost 6 bases and J lost 0, with 5 bases in between.

The chain links TRBV4-1 to TRBJ2-5; 8 nucleotides agree with TRBD2. The junction had 4 bases not matched to a gene; V was cut back by 0 bases and J by 7 bases. CDR3 length equals 14 residues. CDR1 MGHRA and CDR2 YSYEKL come from the germline V gene. CDR3 coding DNA: TGCGCCAGCAGCCAAGATAGCGGGGTTCGGACCCAGTACTTC. Amino acid sequence: CASSQDSGVRTQYF.

The chain has TRBV19 and TRBJ2-1; no definite D call. V shed 3 bases and J shed 3 bases, with 9 bases lying between them. This CDR3 spans 14 amino acids. Germline V gives CDR1 LNHDA, CDR2 SQIVND (reference sequence). CDR3 sequence reads: CASSILSYYNEQFF. The CDR3 DNA reads as TGTGCCAGTAGTATTCTATCCTACTACAATGAGCAGTTCTTC.

The CDR3 reads CASSFPGGNTDTQYF. The CDR3 DNA is TGTGCCAGCAGCTTCCCGGGAGGGAACACAGATACGCAGTATTTT. This chain joins TRBV5-6 and TRBJ2-3; 8 bases fit TRBD2. The germline gives CDR1 SGHDT, CDR2 YYEEEE. The CDR3 spans 15 residues. The V gene end was trimmed by 2 bases and the J gene end by 2 bases; junction bases not matched to a gene: 4.

The CDR3 region is CASSFGQGVGYTF. In nucleotides, the CDR3 is TGTGCCAGCAGTTTTGGACAGGGCGTTGGCTACACCTTC. The chain couples TRBV28 to TRBJ1-2, with 8 bases matching TRBD1. The CDR3 contains 13 residues. Germline lookup yields CDR1 MDHEN and CDR2 SYDVKM. V shed 3 bases, J shed 7 bases, and the junction held 4 bases outside the gene matches.

This chain connects TRBV6-5 to TRBJ2-5; tentatively, D is TRBD2 (5 bases). Germline V gene data show CDR1 as MNHEY and CDR2 as SVGAGI. CDR3 length: 15 amino acids. Deletions cut 0 bases from V and 5 bases from J, with 13 bases between. CDR3 amino acids: CASSYSNTRRETQYF. The DNA for the CDR3 is TGTGCCAGCAGTTACTCGAATACACGGAGGGAGACCCAGTACTTC.

The chain joins TRBV9 to TRBJ2-3; 8 nucleotides align to TRBD2. In germline, CDR1 is SGDLS, CDR2 YYNGEE. The CDR3 covers 15 residues. Trimming cost V 3 bases and J 1 base; bases outside gene matches: 4. This CDR3 is CASSGLTSGTDTQYF. The DNA of the CDR3 is TGTGCCAGCAGCGGGCTGACTAGCGGCACAGATACGCAGTATTTT.

The rearrangement joins TRBV10-3 to TRBJ1-1, with D unclear. V lost 9 bases and J lost 5, with 13 bases in between. The germline V gene has CDR1 ENHRY and CDR2 SYGVKD. CDR3 length equals 12 residues. The CDR3, as DNA: TGTGCCATTCGTAGGGAGCAGACTGAAGCTTTCTTT. Its protein product is CAIRREQTEAFF.

CDR3 residues: CASSIDSGGYTF. CDR3 bases: TGTGCCAGCAGCATCGACAGTGGTGGCTACACCTTC. This chain links TRBV7-9 with TRBJ1-2; D possibly corresponds to TRBD1 (5 bases). CDR1 is SEHNR and CDR2 is FQNEAQ in the germline V gene (reference sequence). This CDR3 region has 12 residues. Between the trimmed V and J ends, which lost 5 bases and 7 bases, there was a span of 11 bases.

The CDR3 nucleotides are TGTGCCAGCAGCAATAGCAGGAGGAGCATGTATGAGCAGTTCTTC. Residues: CASSNSRRSMYEQFF. V gene TRBV6-5 combines with J gene TRBJ2-1; possible D gene TRBD2, 5 bases. This CDR3 is 15 amino acids long. Germline V gives CDR1 MNHEY, CDR2 SVGAGI. Between the trimmed V and J ends, which lost 6 bases and 8 bases, there was a span of 20 bases.

This clone showed up just once. This chain uses TRBV11-3 with TRBJ2-5; possible D gene TRBD1, 7 bases. Germline CDR1 reads SGHNT; CDR2 reads YENEEA. With 5 bases removed from V and 7 bases from J, the gap between germline ends came to 20 bases. The CDR3 is 15 residues long. The CDR3 spells CASSVFPGGTGTQYF. The CDR3, as DNA: TGTGCCAGCAGCGTATTCCCAGGGGGGACCGGGACCCAGTACTTC.

The CDR3 is CASSLGDRDTDTQYF. The DNA of the CDR3 is TGTGCCAGCAGCTTAGGGGACAGGGATACAGATACGCAGTATTTT. The genes are TRBV11-3 and TRBJ2-3; 9 positions agree with TRBD1. This CDR3 has 15 amino acids. V dropped 1 base and J dropped 3; count of bases not matched to a gene: 2. Germline lookup yields CDR1 SGHNT and CDR2 YENEEA.

The rearrangement joins TRBV5-6 to TRBJ2-2; 9 nucleotides agree with TRBD2. V shed 0 bases and J 7 bases; nucleotides not matched to a gene: 10. In germline, CDR1 is SGHDT, CDR2 YYEEEE. The CDR3 covers 17 residues. CDR3 bases: TGTGCCAGCAGCTTGGGGCTAGCGGGACATTCAGGCGGGGAGCTGTTTTTT. This translates into CASSLGLAGHSGGELFF.

V is TRBV4-1 and J is TRBJ2-5, with 8 bases matching TRBD1. After removal of 1 base from V and 4 bases from J, the junction contained 5 bases not matched to a gene. This CDR3 has 15 amino acids. Germline CDR1 is MGHRA and CDR2 is YSYEKL. The CDR3 spells CASSQGVTGAETQYF. DNA for the CDR3: TGCGCCAGCAGCCAAGGTGTGACAGGGGCAGAGACCCAGTACTTC.

The gene calls are TRBV7-6 and TRBJ1-1; tentatively, D is TRBD1 (6 bases). Germline V lookup: CDR1 SGHVS, CDR2 FNYEAQ. Trimming shortened V by 6 bases and J by 4 bases, and 15 bases separated the two germline ends. The CDR3 has 14 residues. As DNA, the CDR3 is TGTGCCAGCAGGGGGGCAGGGGAGGGCACTGAAGCTTTCTTT. It is translated as CASRGAGEGTEAFF.

The chain employs TRBV19 and TRBJ2-7, with D possibly matching TRBD1 (6 bases). V gave up 5 bases and J gave up 7 bases, with 21 bases separating them. Germline values: CDR1 LNHDA, CDR2 SQIVND (reference sequence). The CDR3 consists of 15 residues. This CDR3 is CASSPLGGPLLEQYF. In DNA form, the CDR3 reads TGTGCCAGTAGTCCTCTTGGGGGCCCTTTGCTGGAGCAGTACTTC.

Only a few counts were recorded for this clone. This chain uses TRBV4-2 with TRBJ1-5, with 9 bases lining up with TRBD1. CDR1 is LGHNA, CDR2 YNFKEQ, per germline. V lost 0 bases, J lost 7 bases, and 4 bases stayed unmatched. The CDR3 loop spans 15 amino acids. CDR3 sequence: CASSQEDRGGQPQHF. The DNA of the CDR3 is TGTGCCAGCAGCCAAGAGGACAGGGGAGGCCAGCCCCAGCATTTT.

With regard to this clone: At one of its ends the junction is not consistent with the germline gene, which may arise from a read error. The chain uses TRBV5-1 and TRBJ2-5; maybe TRBD1 (7 bases). The end of the DNA aligns better with TRBJ2-7, so the J call may be wrong. CDR3 length equals 16 residues. Germline V CDR1 and CDR2: SGHRS, YFSETQ. The CDR3 sequence is CASTLLGGTVRHEQYF. CDR3 sequence (DNA): TGCGCCAGCACCTTGTTAGGCGGGACAGTTAGGCACGAGCAGTACTTC.

This chain uses TRBV27 with TRBJ2-1, with D possibly TRBD1 on 6 matching bases. V lost 5 bases, J lost 4 bases, and 12 bases lay in between. The V gene's germline CDR1 is MNHEY and CDR2 SMNVEV (reference sequence). The CDR3 is 14 residues long. The CDR3 coding sequence is TGTGCCAGCAGTCTCTCCGACAGGTACAATGAGCAGTTCTTC. Translating gives CASSLSDRYNEQFF.

The gene calls are TRBV18 and TRBJ1-1; no reliable D call. The CDR3 covers 13 residues. Trimming pared 3 bases from V and 3 bases from J, leaving 8 bases between. Germline CDR1 and CDR2: KGHSH and LQKENI. The CDR3 spells CASSPLTYTEAFF. The CDR3 DNA reads TGTGCCAGCTCACCCCTAACGTACACTGAAGCTTTCTTT. The variable domain in full, completed from reference TRBV18 and TRBJ1-1, reads NAGVMQNPRHLVRRRGQEARLRCSPMKGHSHVYWYRQLPEEGLKFMVYLQKENIIDESGMPKERFSAEFPKEGPSILRIQQVVRGDSAAYFCASSPLTYTEAFFGQGTRLTVV.

The chain recombines TRBV19 with TRBJ2-2; TRBD1 agrees at 8 bases. Per the germline V gene, CDR1 is LNHDA and CDR2 is SQIVND (reference sequence). The CDR3 extends over 14 amino acids. Losses at the gene ends were 5 bases for V and 3 bases for J; bases not matched to a gene: 2. CDR3 nucleotide sequence: TGTGCCAGTAGTCAGGACAGGGACACCGGGGAGCTGTTTTTT. Its protein product is CASSQDRDTGELFF. The entire variable domain, with the rest obtained from reference TRBV19 and TRBJ2-2, is as follows: DGGITQSPKYLFRKEGQNVTLSCEQNLNHDAMYWYRQDPGQGLRLIYYSQIVNDFQKGDIAEGYSVSREKKESFPLTVTSAQKNPTAFYLCASSQDRDTGELFFGEGSRLTVL.

The rearrangement joins TRBV30 to TRBJ2-1; tentatively, D is TRBD2 (6 bases). Germline CDR1 is GTSNPN and CDR2 is SVGIG (reference sequence). V lost 4 bases and J 9 bases, leaving 13 bases between the germline ends. CDR3 size: 12 residues. CDR3 nucleotide sequence: TGTGCCTGGAATTTTGACGGGGGTGAGCAGTTCTTC. It encodes CAWNFDGGEQFF.

The V call is TRBV5-1, the J call TRBJ1-1, with D possibly matching TRBD1 (6 bases). V shed 0 bases and J shed 1 base, with 10 bases lying between them. The length of the CDR3 is 15 residues. Germline V CDR1 and CDR2: SGHRS, YFSETQ. The CDR3 nucleotides read TGCGCCAGCAGCTTGGCCGGGGGGGCGAACACTGAAGCTTTCTTT. It encodes CASSLAGGANTEAFF. The full variable domain, completed using reference TRBV5-1 and TRBJ1-1, is KAGVTQTPRYLIKTRGQQVTLSCSPISGHRSVSWYQQTPGQGLQFLFEYFSETQRNKGNFPGRFSGRQFSNSRSEMNVSTLELGDSALYLCASSLAGGANTEAFFGQGTRLTVV.

The chain uses TRBV6-5 and TRBJ2-1; 7 bases agree with TRBD2. CDR1 and CDR2 from the germline V gene are MNHEY and SVGAGI. With 6 bases clipped from V and 8 bases from J, the junction kept 7 bases outside the gene matches. The CDR3 runs 13 residues. CDR3 region: CASRGLVIYEQFF. CDR3 bases: TGTGCCAGCAGAGGACTAGTAATCTATGAGCAGTTCTTC.

The J gene is TRBJ1-5, the V gene TRBV18; D gene uncertain. The CDR3 contains 13 residues. CDR1 and CDR2 from the germline V gene are KGHSH and LQKENI. Trimming removed 3 bases from V and 4 bases from J, with 7 bases in between. The CDR3: CASSPGRNQPQHF. The CDR3 coding sequence is TGTGCCAGCTCACCCGGCAGGAATCAGCCCCAGCATTTT. The full variable domain, with the rest looked up from reference TRBV18 and TRBJ1-5, is NAGVMQNPRHLVRRRGQEARLRCSPMKGHSHVYWYRQLPEEGLKFMVYLQKENIIDESGMPKERFSAEFPKEGPSILRIQQVVRGDSAAYFCASSPGRNQPQHFGDGTRLSIL.

V usage is TRBV5-6 and J usage is TRBJ1-2; no clear D gene. V was shortened by 3 bases and J by 3 bases, with 18 bases between the two germline ends. This CDR3 spans 16 amino acids. CDR1 is SGHDT and CDR2 is YYEEEE in the germline V gene. The CDR3 coding sequence is TGTGCCAGCAGCTCGCTGGGAGGTGACTTCTACTATGGCTACACCTTC. Translating gives CASSSLGGDFYYGYTF. Variable domain in full (rest from reference TRBV5-6 and TRBJ1-2): DAGVTQSPTHLIKTRGQQVTLRCSPKSGHDTVSWYQQALGQGPQFIFQYYEEEERQRGNFPDRFSGHQFPNYSSELNVNALLLGDSALYLCASSSLGGDFYYGYTFGSGTRLTVV.